This T cell receptor (beta chain) was recorded in a study of identical twins. Findings and caveats of the study: Researchers caution that invariant MAIT and iNKT cells could partly confound zero-insertion analyses.

This clonotype was counted ten times or more. Its antigen remains unknown. TCRdb ran MiXCR on the 5' RACE reads and lists one entry per CDR3 protein. The repertoire holds 700,000 or so distinct CDR3 sequences, 8.6% seen once, with approximately 0.94% in the top ten. Trimming cost V 5 bases and J 4 bases; bases outside gene matches: 6. Germline V gene data show CDR1 as MNHNS and CDR2 as SASEGT. CDR3 length: 16 residues. This same sample was also taken into another study, of yellow fever vaccine responses in identical twins.

Sequenced: PBMCs. The clonotype was recovered from a woman aged 18-29 years in good health. The chain recombines TRBV6-1 with TRBJ2-3, with 13 bases lining up with TRBD2. As DNA, the CDR3 is TGTGCCAGCAGTCCCACGGGGACTAGCGGGGCAGATACGCAGTATTTT. As protein: CASSPTGTSGADTQYF.